One sample yielded the 32 T cell receptor beta chains listed below, sequenced in a study of blood T cell repertoires in COVID-19. The protocol was immunoSEQ multiplex PCR, while the TCRdb copy is restricted to in-frame clones and leaves out a portion. The data show 130,000 to 150,000 clones, roughly 87% seen once. The specimen sequenced was PBMCs or T cells enriched from blood (not recorded which). The receptors shown here come from a middle-aged woman who had been exposed to COVID-19.

The count of this clone is one. The chain has TRBV11-3 and TRBJ1-1; a possible D gene is TRBD1 (5 bases). Germline CDR1 and CDR2: SGHNT and YENEEA. Trimming shortened V by 5 bases and J by 4 bases, and 23 bases separated the two germline ends. This CDR3 spans 17 amino acids. The DNA of the CDR3 is TGTGCCAGCAGCCCTCACACAGGATTTATAATGGGCACTGAAGCTTTCTTT. Encoded protein: CASSPHTGFIMGTEAFF.

CDR3 nucleotide sequence: TGTGCCAGCAGCCAAGGGCCGAGGGCTTTCTTT. This sequence encodes CASSQGPRAFF. The chain carries TRBV14 and TRBJ1-1, with D hard to call. The germline V gene encodes CDR1 SGHDN and CDR2 FVKESK. The V end was cut by 1 base, the J end by 11 bases, with 8 bases between. There are 11 residues in the CDR3.

The chain is built from TRBV5-4 and TRBJ1-2; 8 bases align to TRBD1. CDR3 length: 12 amino acids. CDR1 is SGHNT and CDR2 is YYREEE in the germline V gene (reference sequence). The ends lost 9 bases at V and 4 bases at J; junction bases unmatched: 5. The CDR3: CAIFDRGYGYTF. CDR3 in DNA: TGTGCCATATTCGACAGGGGCTATGGCTACACCTTC.

This sequence joins TRBV27 and TRBJ1-1; D uncertain. V was shortened by 2 bases and J by 5 bases, with 18 bases between the two germline ends. The CDR3 contains 16 residues. Germline assignment: CDR1 MNHEY and CDR2 SMNVEV (reference sequence). CDR3 in amino acids: CASSLIVSSARTEAFF. CDR3 nucleotides: TGTGCCAGCAGTTTAATCGTATCCTCCGCGAGAACTGAAGCTTTCTTT.

The chain combines TRBV7-9 with TRBJ1-5, with 7 bases fitting TRBD1. Germline V lookup: CDR1 SEHNR, CDR2 FQNEAQ (reference sequence). The V segment lost 7 bases and the J segment 4 bases; nucleotides outside the gene matches: 4. The CDR3 contains 13 residues. The CDR3 reads CASTPTGNQPQHF. The DNA of the CDR3 is TGTGCCAGCACCCCGACAGGGAATCAGCCCCAGCATTTT.

The V gene is TRBV16, the J gene TRBJ1-1; D gene unclear. The ends were cut back, 1 base at V and 10 bases at J, with 16 bases in the middle. Germline V lookup: CDR1 KGHSY, CDR2 FQNENV. CDR3 length equals 14 residues. This chain's CDR3 is CASSQFMRDGGAFF. CDR3 sequence (DNA): TGTGCCAGCAGCCAATTTATGAGGGATGGCGGAGCTTTCTTT.

This chain uses TRBV9 with TRBJ1-2; perhaps TRBD1 as D (6 bases). The CDR3 runs 15 residues. V lost 4 bases to trimming and J lost 4 bases, with 17 bases between them. The germline CDR1 and CDR2 sequences are SGDLS and YYNGEE. The CDR3 reads CASSQPGEGLYGYTF. In DNA form, the CDR3 reads TGTGCCAGCAGCCAACCAGGGGAGGGGCTCTATGGCTACACCTTC.

The J gene is TRBJ1-5, the V gene TRBV19; the match to TRBD1 covers 10 bases. There are 14 residues in the CDR3. V lost 5 bases, J lost 6 bases, and 4 bases stayed unmatched. The germline CDR1 and CDR2 sequences are LNHDA and SQIVND (reference sequence). CDR3 nucleotides: TGTGCCAGTAGTGCGGACAGGGGGGCTCAGCCCCAGCATTTT. Translating it yields CASSADRGAQPQHF.

The rearrangement joins TRBV28 to TRBJ1-5, with 9 bases identical to TRBD1. J gave up 0 bases and V 9 bases, and 15 bases lay outside the gene matches. Germline CDR1 MDHEN, CDR2 SYDVKM. The CDR3 sequence is 18 residues long. CDR3 in amino acids: CARTSRTGVRHSNQPQHF. The CDR3 DNA reads as TGTGCCAGAACCAGCCGGACAGGGGTTCGGCATAGCAATCAGCCCCAGCATTTT.

The chain employs TRBV23-1 and TRBJ1-2, with D maybe TRBD1 (5 bases). TRBV23-1 is recorded as an ORF, its role being uncertain. The V gene lost 0 bases and the J gene lost 3 bases, with 8 bases spanning the gap. The length of the CDR3 is 14 residues. CDR3 protein: CASSQSSRDYGYTF. The CDR3 nucleotides read TGCGCCAGCAGTCAATCGAGCAGGGACTATGGCTACACCTTC.

The V call is TRBV3-1 (or the pseudogene TRBV3-2), the J call TRBJ1-2, with 9 bases that match TRBD1. Per the germline V gene, CDR1 is LGHDT and CDR2 is YNNKEL (reference sequence). V trimming: 3 bases; J trimming: 7 bases; junction bases outside the gene matches: 9. This CDR3 comprises 15 residues. The CDR3 loop is CASSHPGQGAGGYTF. As DNA, the CDR3 is TGTGCCAGCAGCCACCCGGGACAGGGAGCCGGTGGCTACACCTTC.

The rearrangement joins TRBV7-6 to TRBJ2-2; the D gene is possibly TRBD1 (5 bases). The CDR3 contains 16 residues. Trimming removed 5 bases at V and 0 bases at J, with 13 bases between. Germline V CDR1 and CDR2: SGHVS, FNYEAQ. The chain's CDR3 is CASSLRQSANTGELFF. For the CDR3, the DNA is TGTGCCAGCAGCCTCAGACAGAGTGCGAACACCGGGGAGCTGTTTTTT.

In its sample, this clone was seen a few times. The chain is built from TRBV7-2 and TRBJ1-4; no clear D gene. Looked up from germline, CDR1 is SGHTA and CDR2 is FQGNSA. Trimming cost V 1 base and J 8 bases, with 14 bases left between them. The length of the CDR3 is 15 residues. Here the CDR3 reads CASSLGSISREKLFF. CDR3 DNA: TGTGCCAGCAGCTTAGGTAGTATCAGCAGGGAAAAACTGTTTTTT.

The chain employs TRBV4-3 and TRBJ2-3, with TRBD2 identical over 7 bases. Losses at the gene ends were 3 bases for V and 2 bases for J; bases not matched to a gene: 8. Germline lookup yields CDR1 LGHNA and CDR2 YSLEER. This CDR3 has 16 amino acids. The CDR3 nucleotides read TGCGCCAGCAGCCAGCTCGCGGGGAGGGTCACAGATACGCAGTATTTT. Translation gives CASSQLAGRVTDTQYF.

The J gene is TRBJ1-4, the V gene TRBV4-3, with TRBD1 identical over 10 bases. The CDR3 covers 16 residues. V dropped 3 bases and J dropped 8; count of bases not matched to a gene: 9. Per germline, CDR1 LGHNA and CDR2 YSLEER. The CDR3 DNA reads as TGCGCCAGCAGCCAGAACCCCGGGACAGGGGCCGAAAAACTGTTTTTT. Translating it yields CASSQNPGTGAEKLFF.

V gene TRBV12-3 or TRBV12-4 combines with J gene TRBJ1-4; perhaps TRBD1 as D (5 bases). V was shortened by 1 base and J by 5 bases, with 5 bases between the two germline ends. The CDR3 has 13 residues. The CDR3 reads CASSLEGNEKLFF. Here the CDR3 DNA reads TGTGCCAGCAGTTTAGAGGGGAATGAAAAACTGTTTTTT.

This rearrangement joins TRBV9 to TRBJ1-3; the match to TRBD1 covers 7 bases. J gave up 0 bases and V 4 bases, and 4 bases lay outside the gene matches. Per germline, CDR1 SGDLS and CDR2 YYNGEE. This CDR3 contains 15 residues. CDR3 in DNA: TGTGCCAGCAGCCCGGGACAGAGCTCTGGAAACACCATATATTTT. It codes for CASSPGQSSGNTIYF.

This clone was seen a handful of times. This CDR3 is also generated by other DNA sequences in the sample. The V and J genes are TRBV7-9 and TRBJ2-1; the D is unclear. In germline, CDR1 is SEHNR, CDR2 FQNEAQ (reference sequence). V lost 2 bases to trimming and J lost 4 bases, with 3 bases between them. The CDR3 has 12 residues. Written as DNA, the CDR3 is TGTGCCAGCAGCTTACAATACAATGAGCAGTTCTTC. Amino acids: CASSLQYNEQFF.

This chain links TRBV19 with TRBJ1-2; 8 bases agree with TRBD1. V shed 9 bases, J shed 0 bases, and the junction held 12 bases outside the gene matches. Germline loops: CDR1 LNHDA, CDR2 SQIVND (reference sequence). The CDR3 spans 16 residues. The CDR3: CASRITGGQANYGYTF. As DNA, the CDR3 is TGTGCCAGCCGAATCACTGGGGGACAGGCTAACTATGGCTACACCTTC.

The chain uses TRBV28 and TRBJ2-7; 12 bases are shared with TRBD2. This CDR3 comprises 24 residues. V lost 1 base to trimming and J lost 2 bases; unmatched junction nucleotides: 27. The germline gives CDR1 MDHEN, CDR2 SYDVKM. The CDR3 loop is CASSLYLGAGGRSGTSGLPYEQYF. In nucleotides, the CDR3 is TGTGCCAGCAGTTTATATTTGGGTGCGGGTGGCCGGTCCGGGACTAGCGGGTTACCCTACGAGCAGTACTTC.

The chain couples TRBV7-2 to TRBJ1-2; D might be TRBD1 (6 bases). Trimming shortened V by 4 bases and J by 4 bases, and 10 bases separated the two germline ends. The germline V gene has CDR1 SGHTA and CDR2 FQGNSA. The CDR3 runs to 13 residues. The CDR3 spells CASSSGQIYGYTF. The CDR3 bases are TGTGCCAGCAGCTCTGGACAGATCTATGGCTACACCTTC.

The chain employs TRBV11-2 and TRBJ1-2; 8 positions agree with TRBD1. Germline values: CDR1 SGHAT, CDR2 FQNNGV. The CDR3 has 14 amino acids. The junction had 6 bases not matched to a gene; V was cut back by 5 bases and J by 4 bases. CDR3 in amino acids: CASSVTGAFYGYTF. Here the CDR3 DNA reads TGTGCCAGCAGCGTGACAGGGGCCTTCTATGGCTACACCTTC.

For this clone: A junction end diverges from the germline sequence, so it may reflect a read error. The chain employs TRBV28 and TRBJ2-7, with TRBD2 identical over 7 bases. This CDR3 has 12 amino acids. Germline CDR1 is MDHEN and CDR2 is SYDVKM. Here the CDR3 DNA reads TGTGCCAGCAGTTTGGGAGGGAGGCCCAGAAATTTC. Its protein product is CASSLGGRPRNF.

The chain is built from TRBV4-2 and TRBJ1-5, with 10 nucleotides matching TRBD1. Trimming took 3 bases from V and 2 from J; bases not matched to a gene: 4. The CDR3 extends over 16 amino acids. Germline V gene data show CDR1 as LGHNA and CDR2 as YNFKEQ. CDR3 bases: TGTGCCAGCAGCCAGGGACAGGGGAGCGGCAATCAGCCCCAGCATTTT. This gives the protein CASSQGQGSGNQPQHF.

V usage is TRBV29-1 and J usage is TRBJ2-1; D may be TRBD1 (5 bases). V lost 7 bases to trimming and J lost 10 bases, with 14 bases between them. The CDR3 sequence is 11 residues long. Germline CDR1 SQVTM, CDR2 ANQGSEA. In DNA, the CDR3 is TGCAGCGGAGAAACAGGAACGGAGCAGTTCTTC. It is translated as CSGETGTEQFF.

V and J are TRBV7-3 and TRBJ2-3; 16 bases match TRBD2. The V segment lost 5 bases and the J segment 4 bases; nucleotides outside the gene matches: 3. This CDR3 comprises 16 residues. Germline lookup yields CDR1 SGHTA and CDR2 FQGTGA. The CDR3 coding sequence is TGTGCCAGCAGCACCGGGACTAGCGGGGGGGCAGATACGCAGTATTTT. This sequence encodes CASSTGTSGGADTQYF.

The V gene is TRBV6-6, the J gene TRBJ2-3, with D maybe TRBD2 (6 bases). This CDR3 is built from 14 residues. Germline V gene data show CDR1 as MNHNY and CDR2 as SVGAGI (reference sequence). V was trimmed by 6 bases and J by 4 bases, leaving 14 bases between them. The CDR3 loop is CASSPRGGPDTQYF. CDR3 DNA: TGTGCCAGCAGCCCCCGGGGAGGCCCAGATACGCAGTATTTT.

This clone showed up just once. Other DNA sequences in this sample translate to the same CDR3. V is TRBV6-2 or TRBV6-3 and J is TRBJ2-2; the D gene is possibly TRBD2 (6 bases). The CDR3 is 16 residues long. Trimming pared 0 bases from V and 5 bases from J, leaving 13 bases between. Germline V gene lookup returns CDR1 MNHEY and CDR2 SVGEGT. CDR3 nucleotides: TGTGCCAGCAGTTACTCGATTGGAGGGCGGACCGGGGAGCTGTTTTTT. It is translated as CASSYSIGGRTGELFF.

This clone appeared once. This chain uses TRBV27 with TRBJ2-7, with 11 nucleotides matching TRBD2. After removal of 1 base from V and 2 bases from J, the junction contained 7 bases not matched to a gene. The CDR3 spans 17 residues. Germline CDR1 and CDR2: MNHEY and SMNVEV (reference sequence). CDR3 region: CASSLWASGGLAYEQYF. The DNA of the CDR3 is TGTGCCAGCAGTTTATGGGCTAGCGGGGGGCTAGCCTACGAGCAGTACTTC.

The chain has TRBV4-1 and TRBJ2-6; weak D call: TRBD2 (6 bases). The germline V and J ends were trimmed by 3 bases and 3 bases, with 18 bases remaining between them. The germline gives CDR1 MGHRA, CDR2 YSYEKL. The CDR3 totals 18 residues. Here the CDR3 reads CASSQGGRITHGANVLTF. CDR3 DNA: TGCGCCAGCAGCCAGGGGGGACGTATCACTCATGGGGCCAACGTCCTGACTTTC.

This rearrangement joins TRBV3-1 (or the pseudogene TRBV3-2) to TRBJ2-1, with 9 bases identical to TRBD1. The V segment lost 1 base and the J segment 7 bases; nucleotides outside the gene matches: 2. Germline-derived CDR1 and CDR2 are LGHDT and YNNKEL (reference sequence). This CDR3 contains 14 residues. The CDR3 sequence: CASSQADRGNEQFF. The CDR3 DNA follows: TGTGCCAGCAGCCAAGCGGACAGGGGAAATGAGCAGTTCTTC.

V usage is TRBV2 and J usage is TRBJ2-3; D might be TRBD2 (6 bases). This CDR3 is built from 14 residues. Per germline, CDR1 SNHLY and CDR2 FYNNEI. The V gene lost 2 bases and the J gene lost 6 bases, with 12 bases spanning the gap. The CDR3 region is CASSEKLALDTQYF. CDR3 DNA sequence: TGTGCCAGCAGTGAAAAACTAGCTTTGGATACGCAGTATTTT.